The 27 T cell receptor beta chains listed next were all sequenced from one sample in a study of Graves' ophthalmopathy and Graves' hyperthyroidism. RNA transcripts served as template for amplifying TCR beta CDR3 sequences. HTBI-primed RT-PCR formed the first round, and a multiplex PCR formed the second. One entry per CDR3 protein, called by TCRdb with MiXCR from the multiplex PCR reads. The sample contains 200,000 to 250,000 distinct CDR3 sequences, 20% to 25% of which appear only once. Material for sequencing was peripheral blood. All receptors derive from a woman between 50 and 59 years old with Graves' ophthalmopathy.

The sample holds a few counts of this clonotype. The gene calls are TRBV11-2 and TRBJ2-1; 11 bases are a match to TRBD2. V shed 5 bases and J 15 bases; nucleotides not matched to a gene: 9. CDR3 length equals 13 residues. Germline assignment: CDR1 SGHAT and CDR2 FQNNGV. The CDR3: CASSVLAGGVLFF. The CDR3 bases are TGTGCCAGCAGCGTGCTAGCGGGAGGCGTTTTGTTCTTC.

This clonotype occurred many times. The rearrangement joins TRBV20-1 to TRBJ2-7, with D hard to call. Germline V gives CDR1 DFQATT, CDR2 SNEGSKA (reference sequence). The CDR3 consists of 14 residues. V shed 2 bases and J shed 0 bases, with 11 bases lying between them. CDR3 in amino acids: CSARMATSSYEQYF. The CDR3 DNA sequence: TGCAGTGCTAGAATGGCGACCAGCTCCTACGAGCAGTACTTC.

This sequence joins TRBV24-1 and TRBJ2-5; tentatively, D is TRBD2 (5 bases). Germline assignment: CDR1 KGHDR and CDR2 SFDVKD. The CDR3 loop spans 16 amino acids. Trimming removed 4 bases at V and 1 base at J, with 15 bases between. The CDR3, as DNA: TGTGCCACCAGTGACCCGCTAGCTGGAGGCCAAGAGACCCAGTACTTC. Encoded protein: CATSDPLAGGQETQYF.

This clonotype was found many times. One end of the junction is discordant with germline, which a read error may explain. The chain is built from TRBV12-3 or TRBV12-4 and TRBJ1-1, with D hard to call. This CDR3 has 14 amino acids. CDR3 protein: CASGLGGLNTEAFF. The CDR3 nucleotides read TGTGCCAGCGGTTTGGGTGGCCTAAACACTGAAGCTTTCTTT.

The table lists this clonotype with many counts. The CDR3 here is CAISEGPNQPQHF. The CDR3 DNA is TGTGCCATCAGTGAGGGACCAAATCAGCCCCAGCATTTT. The gene calls are TRBV10-3 and TRBJ1-5, with unresolved D. The V gene's germline CDR1 is ENHRY and CDR2 SYGVKD. Trimming removed 2 bases at V and 4 bases at J, with 6 bases between. The CDR3 loop spans 13 amino acids.

The chain has TRBV20-1 and TRBJ2-5, with 9 nucleotides matching TRBD2. The ends lost 2 bases at V and 2 bases at J; junction bases unmatched: 6. This CDR3 spans 15 amino acids. Germline CDR1 is DFQATT and CDR2 is SNEGSKA (reference sequence). In DNA, the CDR3 is TGCAGTGCTAGAAATAGCGGGAGTGGGCAAGAGACCCAGTACTTC. Protein sequence: CSARNSGSGQETQYF.

This clonotype was seen repeatedly, ten times or more. The chain couples TRBV5-1 to TRBJ1-6, with D possibly matching TRBD1 (5 bases). Trimming removed 1 base at V and 8 bases at J, with 13 bases between. Germline CDR1 reads SGHRS; CDR2 reads YFSETQ. The CDR3 consists of 15 residues. CDR3 nucleotide sequence: TGCGCCAGCAGCTTGAGCGGGGCAGAAGATTCACCCCTCCACTTT. Its translation is CASSLSGAEDSPLHF.

This clonotype was counted many times. V usage is TRBV5-1 and J usage is TRBJ1-5; D unresolved. The CDR3 is 13 residues long. Germline V CDR1 and CDR2: SGHRS, YFSETQ. V was shortened by 1 base and J by 5 bases, with 7 bases between the two germline ends. In nucleotides, the CDR3 is TGCGCCAGCAGCTTGTTTGGGGATCAGCCCCAGCATTTT. It translates to CASSLFGDQPQHF.

Only a few counts were recorded for this clonotype. The chain combines TRBV2 with TRBJ2-7, with a tentative D call TRBD1 (7 bases). The CDR3 consists of 14 residues. Between the trimmed V and J ends, which lost 7 bases and 2 bases, there was a span of 15 bases. From germline, CDR1 is SNHLY and CDR2 FYNNEI. The CDR3: CASKGGQGAYEQYF. CDR3 bases: TGTGCCAGCAAAGGAGGGCAGGGGGCCTACGAGCAGTACTTC.

This clonotype was detected ten times or more. An end of the junction differs from the germline gene, which may be a read error. The rearrangement links TRBV7-8 to TRBJ1-5; tentative D call: TRBD1 (5 bases). CDR3 length equals 15 residues. CDR1 and CDR2 from the germline V gene are SGHVS and FQNEAQ. The CDR3 sequence is CASSGQAFGQGLTSF. In DNA, the CDR3 is TGTGCCAGCAGCGGCCAAGCCTTCGGGCAGGGACTAACCTCGTTT.

Only a few counts were recorded for this clonotype. The CDR3 DNA follows: TGTGCCAGCAGCTTAGACGGGGGGGGGGCCGGGGAGCTGTTTTTT. Protein sequence: CASSLDGGGAGELFF. The chain is built from TRBV11-2 and TRBJ2-2, with 8 nucleotides matching TRBD2. With V trimmed by 0 bases and J by 6 bases, 3 bases remained unmatched. This CDR3 has 15 residues. The germline CDR1 and CDR2 sequences are SGHAT and FQNNGV.

This clonotype was picked up a small number of times. The genes are TRBV30 and TRBJ2-5; no clear D gene. Trimming removed 1 base at V and 5 bases at J, with 17 bases between. This CDR3 contains 15 residues. Looked up from germline, CDR1 is GTSNPN and CDR2 is SVGIG (reference sequence). This CDR3 is CAWSDEIVGAETQYF. The CDR3 DNA follows: TGTGCCTGGAGTGACGAAATAGTGGGTGCGGAGACCCAGTACTTC. Filled out from reference TRBV30 and TRBJ2-5, the complete variable domain reads SQTIHQWPATLVQPVGSPLSLECTVEGTSNPNLYWYRQAAGRGLQLLFYSVGIGQISSEVPQNLSASRPQDRQFILSSKKLLLSDSGFYLCAWSDEIVGAETQYFGPGTRLLVL.

This clonotype was seen ten or more times. The chain is built from TRBV5-6 and TRBJ2-7, with TRBD2 matching 9 bases. Looked up from germline, CDR1 is SGHDT and CDR2 is YYEEEE. The CDR3 spans 18 residues. V dropped 1 base and J dropped 4; count of bases not matched to a gene: 15. For the CDR3, the DNA is TGTGCCAGCAGCTTGAGACGTTGGCGACTAGCGGAAGGGTACGAGCAGTACTTC. Protein: CASSLRRWRLAEGYEQYF. Combining the CDR3 with reference TRBV5-6 and TRBJ2-7 gives the whole variable domain DAGVTQSPTHLIKTRGQQVTLRCSPKSGHDTVSWYQQALGQGPQFIFQYYEEEERQRGNFPDRFSGHQFPNYSSELNVNALLLGDSALYLCASSLRRWRLAEGYEQYFGPGTRLTVT.

Comments on this clonotype: With a much larger clone just one base away, this may be a read error. The chain couples TRBV6-9 to TRBJ2-2, with D tentatively TRBD1 (5 bases). Germline CDR1 and CDR2: MNHGY and SVAAGI. This CDR3 is built from 15 residues. CDR3 region: CVSIKKGLDTGELFF. In DNA, the CDR3 is TGTGTCAGCATAAAGAAGGGGTTGGACACCGGGGAGCTGTTTTTT.

The CDR3 DNA reads as TGTGCCACCAGCAGAGATCCCAGCGCCCAAGAGACCCAGTACTTC. This gives the protein CATSRDPSAQETQYF. The rearrangement joins TRBV15 to TRBJ2-5; the D is unclear. The ends were cut back, 0 bases at V and 1 base at J, with 9 bases in the middle. The CDR3 covers 15 residues. Germline loops: CDR1 LNHNV, CDR2 YYDKDF (reference sequence).

Ten or more counts support this clonotype. This chain uses TRBV18 with TRBJ1-1; no reliable D call. With 4 bases removed from V and 1 base from J, the gap between germline ends came to 10 bases. Germline V gene sequence: CDR1 KGHSH, CDR2 LQKENI. This CDR3 is built from 14 residues. CDR3 sequence (DNA): TGTGCCAGCTCACAAAACAGAGGGAACACTGAAGCTTTCTTT. Amino acid sequence: CASSQNRGNTEAFF.

This chain uses TRBV19 with TRBJ2-7, with D perhaps matching TRBD1 (6 bases). This CDR3 has 13 residues. Germline V CDR1 and CDR2: LNHDA, SQIVND (reference sequence). V lost 6 bases and J lost 3, with 12 bases in between. The chain's CDR3 is CASRTPGDYEQYF. The DNA of the CDR3 is TGTGCCAGTAGGACCCCAGGGGACTACGAGCAGTACTTC.

The chain uses TRBV6-2 or TRBV6-3 and TRBJ2-7; D remains unclear. V lost 3 bases to trimming and J lost 3 bases, with 6 bases between them. Germline lookup yields CDR1 MNHEY and CDR2 SVGEGT. This CDR3 is 12 amino acids long. This CDR3 is CASSYFYYEQYF. The CDR3 nucleotides are TGTGCCAGCAGTTATTTTTACTACGAGCAGTACTTC.

In this sample, this clonotype turned up many times. This chain joins TRBV20-1 and TRBJ2-2; D perhaps matches TRBD2 (6 bases). The germline V and J ends were trimmed by 2 bases and 6 bases, with 19 bases remaining between them. Germline values: CDR1 DFQATT, CDR2 SNEGSKA (reference sequence). The CDR3 sequence is 16 residues long. The CDR3 spells CSARLDAGKGAGELFF. The CDR3 bases are TGCAGTGCTAGACTGGACGCGGGAAAGGGTGCCGGGGAGCTGTTTTTT.

This clonotype appeared many times. The chain joins TRBV27 to TRBJ2-7; TRBD2 is a possible D gene (5 bases). Germline assignment: CDR1 MNHEY and CDR2 SMNVEV (reference sequence). The length of the CDR3 is 12 residues. V was cut by 6 bases and J by 3 bases, with 9 bases left in between. The CDR3 sequence is CASRSSGYEQYF. DNA for the CDR3: TGTGCCAGCAGGTCGAGCGGCTACGAGCAGTACTTC.

The chain links TRBV5-1 to TRBJ2-2; D tentatively reads TRBD1 or TRBD2 (6 bases each). Germline V CDR1 and CDR2: SGHRS, YFSETQ. The CDR3 runs to 17 residues. V was shortened by 5 bases and J by 5 bases, with 22 bases between the two germline ends. Here the CDR3 DNA reads TGCGCCAGCAGATTTGCAAGGGGGGCCCGAGGGACCGGGGAGCTGTTTTTT. Translated: CASRFARGARGTGELFF.

This clonotype was picked up many times. The rearrangement links TRBV7-9 to TRBJ1-2; no definite D call. This CDR3 has 15 amino acids. The V gene lost 1 base and the J gene lost 3 bases, with 12 bases spanning the gap. Germline CDR1 reads SEHNR; CDR2 reads FQNEAQ (reference sequence). CDR3 nucleotides: TGTGCCAGCAGCTTAGATTGGCCAGCTCACTATGGCTACACCTTC. It specifies CASSLDWPAHYGYTF. Variable domain in full (rest from reference TRBV7-9 and TRBJ1-2): DTGVSQNPRHKITKRGQNVTFRCDPISEHNRLYWYRQTLGQGPEFLTYFQNEAQLEKSRLLSDRFSAERPKGSFSTLEIQRTEQGDSAMYLCASSLDWPAHYGYTFGSGTRLTVV.

This clonotype showed up many times. This chain joins TRBV12-3 or TRBV12-4 and TRBJ2-1; no clear D gene. The CDR3 runs 14 residues. The ends were cut back, 3 bases at V and 4 bases at J, with 10 bases in the middle. In DNA, the CDR3 is TGTGCCAGCAGTTTTCAGCCATTATACAATGAGCAGTTCTTC. Translated: CASSFQPLYNEQFF.

The sample holds many counts of this clonotype. CDR3 nucleotides: TGTGCCAGCAGCTTAGAGCGGGGGTTGGGCGAGCAGTACTTC. This codes for CASSLERGLGEQYF. This sequence joins TRBV7-2 and TRBJ2-7; TRBD2 matches at 8 bases. Germline CDR1 reads SGHTA; CDR2 reads FQGNSA. The CDR3 has 14 residues. V gave up 1 base and J gave up 6 bases; unmatched junction bases: 5.

Only a few counts were recorded for this clonotype. The gene calls are TRBV10-3 and TRBJ1-5, with D unresolved. Trimming took off 2 bases at V and 6 bases at J, with 14 bases between the two ends. The CDR3 totals 15 residues. Germline-derived CDR1 and CDR2 are ENHRY and SYGVKD. The CDR3 nucleotides are TGTGCCATCAGTGAGAAGGGTCAGGCGGTTCAGCCCCAGCATTTT. This translates into CAISEKGQAVQPQHF.

V usage is TRBV18 and J usage is TRBJ1-1, with D unresolved. Trimming left V 2 bases short and J 0 bases short, with 4 bases between. This CDR3 contains 13 residues. Per the germline V gene, CDR1 is KGHSH and CDR2 is LQKENI. The DNA for the CDR3 is TGTGCCAGCTCACCAATGGTGAACACTGAAGCTTTCTTT. This encodes CASSPMVNTEAFF.

V gene TRBV5-1 combines with J gene TRBJ2-7; D tentatively reads TRBD1 or TRBD2 (8 bases each). CDR3 length: 14 amino acids. Germline V gene lookup returns CDR1 SGHRS and CDR2 YFSETQ. The V gene lost 4 bases and the J gene lost 4 bases, with 15 bases spanning the gap. DNA of the CDR3: TGCGCCAGCAGCGGACAGGGACTAGGGTACGAGCAGTACTTC. It yields the protein CASSGQGLGYEQYF.